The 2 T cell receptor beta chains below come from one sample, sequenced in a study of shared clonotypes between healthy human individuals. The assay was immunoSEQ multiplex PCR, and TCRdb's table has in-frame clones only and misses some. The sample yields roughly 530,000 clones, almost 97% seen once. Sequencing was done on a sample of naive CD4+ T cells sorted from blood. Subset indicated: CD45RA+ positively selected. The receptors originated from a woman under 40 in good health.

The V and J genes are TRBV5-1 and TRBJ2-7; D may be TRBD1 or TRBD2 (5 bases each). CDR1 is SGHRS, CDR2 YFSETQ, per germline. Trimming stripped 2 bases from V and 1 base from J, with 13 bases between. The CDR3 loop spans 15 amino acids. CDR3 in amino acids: CASSFAGTESYEQYF. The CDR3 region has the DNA TGCGCCAGCAGCTTTGCCGGGACGGAGTCCTACGAGCAGTACTTC.

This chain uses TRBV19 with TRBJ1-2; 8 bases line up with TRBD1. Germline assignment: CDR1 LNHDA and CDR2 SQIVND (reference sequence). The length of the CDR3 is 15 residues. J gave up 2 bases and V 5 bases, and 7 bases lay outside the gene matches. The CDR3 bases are TGTGCCAGTAGTGCCCGGGACAGGAGGAACTATGGCTACACCTTC. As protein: CASSARDRRNYGYTF.